This record looks at one TCR beta chain sequence and its context. This entry comes from a study of blood T cell repertoires in COVID-19. Germline lookup yields CDR1 LGHDT and CDR2 YNNKEL (reference sequence). J was trimmed by 7 bases and V by 1 base; bases with no gene match: 15. The CDR3 extends over 19 amino acids. Study processing details: Estimation of nucleated cell counts was performed using reference gene primer amplification. Here immunoSEQ multiplex PCR was the method, and the copy in TCRdb shows in-frame clones only, minus some. V and J calls and clone size come straight from that table; D and trimming were deduced from the DNA. The sample includes roughly 280,000 clones, 87% of them seen just once.

The gene calls are TRBV3-1 (or the pseudogene TRBV3-2) and TRBJ2-1; 11 positions agree with TRBD2. This TCR derives from a woman in her 50s who had recovered from COVID-19. The specimen was peripheral blood. CDR3 nucleotides: TGTGCCAGCAGCCAAGGAATAGCGGGGGGGCCCCCCGTTTGGAATGAGCAGTTCTTC. Translating gives CASSQGIAGGPPVWNEQFF.